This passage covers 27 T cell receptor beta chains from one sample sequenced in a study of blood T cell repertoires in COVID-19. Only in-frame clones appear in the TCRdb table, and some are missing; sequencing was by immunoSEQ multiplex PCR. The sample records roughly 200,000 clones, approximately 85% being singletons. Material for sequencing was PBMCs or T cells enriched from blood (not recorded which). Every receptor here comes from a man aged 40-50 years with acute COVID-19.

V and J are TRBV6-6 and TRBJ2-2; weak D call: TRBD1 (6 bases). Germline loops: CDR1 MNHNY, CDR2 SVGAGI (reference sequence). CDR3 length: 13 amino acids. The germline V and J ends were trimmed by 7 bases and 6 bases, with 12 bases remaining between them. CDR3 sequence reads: CASIDRLAGELFF. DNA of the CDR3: TGTGCCAGCATCGACAGGTTGGCCGGGGAGCTGTTTTTT.

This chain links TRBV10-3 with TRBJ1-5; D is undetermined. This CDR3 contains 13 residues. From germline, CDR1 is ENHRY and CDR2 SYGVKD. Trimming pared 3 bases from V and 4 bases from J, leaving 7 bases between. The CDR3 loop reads CAISDRDNQPQHF. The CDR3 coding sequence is TGTGCCATCAGTGACCGAGATAATCAGCCCCAGCATTTT.

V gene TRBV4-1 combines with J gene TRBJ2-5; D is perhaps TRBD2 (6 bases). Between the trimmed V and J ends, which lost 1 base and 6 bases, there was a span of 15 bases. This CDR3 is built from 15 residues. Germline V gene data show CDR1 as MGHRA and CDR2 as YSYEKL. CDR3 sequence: CASSQVETSPKTQYF. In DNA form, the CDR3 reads TGCGCCAGCAGCCAAGTAGAAACTAGCCCTAAGACCCAGTACTTC.

In nucleotides, the CDR3 is TGTGCCAGCAGCCCCGCCGGGGGACAGGGACTTTATGGCTACACCTTC. Its protein product is CASSPAGGQGLYGYTF. The J gene is TRBJ1-2, the V gene TRBV7-6; 9 bases are a match to TRBD1. The CDR3 has 16 residues. Per the germline V gene, CDR1 is SGHVS and CDR2 is FNYEAQ. With 5 bases clipped from V and 5 bases from J, the junction kept 12 bases outside the gene matches.

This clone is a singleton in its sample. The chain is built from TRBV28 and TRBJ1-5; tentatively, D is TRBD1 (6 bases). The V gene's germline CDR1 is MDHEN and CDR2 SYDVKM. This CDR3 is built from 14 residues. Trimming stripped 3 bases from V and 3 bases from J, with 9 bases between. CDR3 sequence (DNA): TGTGCCAGCAGTTTCGGACAGAACAATCAGCCCCAGCATTTT. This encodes CASSFGQNNQPQHF. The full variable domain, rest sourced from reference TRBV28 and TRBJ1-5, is DVKVTQSSRYLVKRTGEKVFLECVQDMDHENMFWYRQDPGLGLRLIYFSYDVKMKEKGDIPEGYSVSREKKERFSLILESASTNQTSMYLCASSFGQNNQPQHFGDGTRLSIL.

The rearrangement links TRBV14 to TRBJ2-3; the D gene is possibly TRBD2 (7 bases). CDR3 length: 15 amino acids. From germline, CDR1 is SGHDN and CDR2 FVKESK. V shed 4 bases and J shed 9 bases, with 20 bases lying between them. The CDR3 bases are TGTGCCAGCAGCCCACCCCACTCGGGGGGCCAGACGCAGTATTTT. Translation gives CASSPPHSGGQTQYF.

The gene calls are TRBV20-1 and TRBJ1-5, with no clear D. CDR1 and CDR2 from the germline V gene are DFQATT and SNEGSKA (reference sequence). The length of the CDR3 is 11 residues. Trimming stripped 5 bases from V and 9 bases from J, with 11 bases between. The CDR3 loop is CSAPNTSPQHF. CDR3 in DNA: TGCAGTGCTCCCAACACCTCGCCCCAGCATTTT.

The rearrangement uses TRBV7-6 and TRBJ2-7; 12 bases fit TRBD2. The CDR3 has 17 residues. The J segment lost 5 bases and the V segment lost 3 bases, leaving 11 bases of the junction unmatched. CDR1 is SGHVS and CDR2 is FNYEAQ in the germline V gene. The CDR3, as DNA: TGTGCCAGCAGCTTTGGTCTAGCGGGAGGGCCGGTCAACGAGCAGTACTTC. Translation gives CASSFGLAGGPVNEQYF.

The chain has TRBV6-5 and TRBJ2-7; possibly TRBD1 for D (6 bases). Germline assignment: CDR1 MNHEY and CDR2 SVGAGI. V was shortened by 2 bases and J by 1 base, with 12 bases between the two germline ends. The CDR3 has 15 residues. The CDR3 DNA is TGTGCCAGCAGTTACGCAGGGGTGGGGTCCTACGAGCAGTACTTC. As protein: CASSYAGVGSYEQYF.

The CDR3 is CASSLDIGVPYGYTF. The CDR3 DNA reads TGTGCCAGCAGCTTGGATATAGGGGTCCCCTATGGCTACACCTTC. The J gene is TRBJ1-2, the V gene TRBV5-4; possible D gene TRBD1, 5 bases. The CDR3 covers 15 residues. The germline gives CDR1 SGHNT, CDR2 YYREEE (reference sequence). Trimming pared 0 bases from V and 4 bases from J, leaving 13 bases between.

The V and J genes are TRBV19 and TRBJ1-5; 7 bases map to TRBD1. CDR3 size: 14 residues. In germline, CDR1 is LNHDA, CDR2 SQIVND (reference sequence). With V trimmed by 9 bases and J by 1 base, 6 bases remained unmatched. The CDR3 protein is CASQYRGSNQPQHF. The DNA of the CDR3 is TGTGCCAGCCAGTACAGGGGAAGCAATCAGCCCCAGCATTTT.

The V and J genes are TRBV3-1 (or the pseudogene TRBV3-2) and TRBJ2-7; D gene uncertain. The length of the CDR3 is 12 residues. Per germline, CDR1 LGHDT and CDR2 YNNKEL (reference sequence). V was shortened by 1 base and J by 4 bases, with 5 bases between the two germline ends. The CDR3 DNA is TGTGCCAGCAGCCAAGCCAATTACGAGCAGTACTTC. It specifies CASSQANYEQYF.

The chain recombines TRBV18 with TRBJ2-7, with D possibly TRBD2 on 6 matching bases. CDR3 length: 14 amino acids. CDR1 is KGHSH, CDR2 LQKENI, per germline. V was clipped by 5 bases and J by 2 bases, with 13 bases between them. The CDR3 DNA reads TGTGCCAGCTCAGGGTTAGCGGACCCCTACGAGCAGTACTTC. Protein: CASSGLADPYEQYF.

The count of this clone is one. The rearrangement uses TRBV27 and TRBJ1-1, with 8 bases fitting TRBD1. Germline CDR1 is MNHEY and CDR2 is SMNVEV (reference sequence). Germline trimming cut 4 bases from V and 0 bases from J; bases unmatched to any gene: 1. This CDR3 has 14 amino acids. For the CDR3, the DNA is TGTGCCAGCAGTTGGGACAGGATGAACACTGAAGCTTTCTTT. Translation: CASSWDRMNTEAFF.

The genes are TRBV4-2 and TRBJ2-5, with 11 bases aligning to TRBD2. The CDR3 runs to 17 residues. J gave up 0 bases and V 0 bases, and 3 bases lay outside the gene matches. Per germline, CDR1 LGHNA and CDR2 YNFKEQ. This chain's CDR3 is CASSQDPGLADQETQYF. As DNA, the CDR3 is TGTGCCAGCAGCCAAGATCCGGGACTAGCGGACCAAGAGACCCAGTACTTC.

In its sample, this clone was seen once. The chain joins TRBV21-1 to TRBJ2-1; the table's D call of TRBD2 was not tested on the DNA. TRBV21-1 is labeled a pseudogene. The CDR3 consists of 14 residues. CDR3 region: CASPGLAGVVGEFF. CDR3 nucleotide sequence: TGTGCCAGTCCGGGACTAGCGGGAGTGGTTGGGGAGTTCTTC.

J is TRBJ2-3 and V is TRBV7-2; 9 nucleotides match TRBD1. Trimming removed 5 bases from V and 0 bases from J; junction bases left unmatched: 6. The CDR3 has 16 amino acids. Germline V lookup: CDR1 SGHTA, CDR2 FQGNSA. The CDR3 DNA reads TGTGCCAGCAGCGCAGGGACAGGGATGAGCACAGATACGCAGTATTTT. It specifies CASSAGTGMSTDTQYF. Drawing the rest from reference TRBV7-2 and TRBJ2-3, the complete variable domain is GAGVSQSPSNKVTEKGKDVELRCDPISGHTALYWYRQSLGQGLEFLIYFQGNSAPDKSGLPSDRFSAERTGGSVSTLTIQRTQQEDSAVYLCASSAGTGMSTDTQYFGPGTRLTVL.

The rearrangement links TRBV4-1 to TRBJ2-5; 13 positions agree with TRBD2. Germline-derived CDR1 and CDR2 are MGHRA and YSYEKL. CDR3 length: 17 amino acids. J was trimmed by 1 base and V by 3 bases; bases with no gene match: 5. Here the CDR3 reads CASSHGTSGILQETQYF. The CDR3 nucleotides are TGCGCCAGCAGCCACGGGACTAGCGGGATACTCCAAGAGACCCAGTACTTC.

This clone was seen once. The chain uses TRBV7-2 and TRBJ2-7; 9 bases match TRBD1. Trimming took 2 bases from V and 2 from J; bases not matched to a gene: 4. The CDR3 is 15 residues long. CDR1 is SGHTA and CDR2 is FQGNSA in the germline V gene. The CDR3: CASSLFGTGTYEQYF. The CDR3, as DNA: TGTGCCAGCAGCTTATTTGGGACAGGGACCTACGAGCAGTACTTC.

CDR3 nucleotides: TGTGCCAGTAGTAAGGACAGGGCGGGAACTGAAGCTTTCTTT. Protein: CASSKDRAGTEAFF. The chain carries TRBV19 and TRBJ1-1, with 8 bases identical to TRBD1. The CDR3 loop spans 14 amino acids. The ends lost 4 bases at V and 5 bases at J; junction bases unmatched: 6. Germline V lookup: CDR1 LNHDA, CDR2 SQIVND (reference sequence).

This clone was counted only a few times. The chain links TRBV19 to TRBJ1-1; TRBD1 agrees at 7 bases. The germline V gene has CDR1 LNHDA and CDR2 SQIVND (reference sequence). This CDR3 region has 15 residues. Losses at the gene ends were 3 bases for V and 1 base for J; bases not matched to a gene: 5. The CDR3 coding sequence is TGTGCCAGTAGTATGGCGGCAGGGGGGAACACTGAAGCTTTCTTT. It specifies CASSMAAGGNTEAFF.

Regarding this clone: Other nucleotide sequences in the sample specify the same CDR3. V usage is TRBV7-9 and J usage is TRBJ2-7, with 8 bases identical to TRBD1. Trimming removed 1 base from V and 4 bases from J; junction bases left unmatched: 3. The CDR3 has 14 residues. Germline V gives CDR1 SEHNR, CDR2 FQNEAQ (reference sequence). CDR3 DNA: TGTGCCAGCAGCTTAGGGACAGGGACGTACGAGCAGTACTTC. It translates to CASSLGTGTYEQYF.

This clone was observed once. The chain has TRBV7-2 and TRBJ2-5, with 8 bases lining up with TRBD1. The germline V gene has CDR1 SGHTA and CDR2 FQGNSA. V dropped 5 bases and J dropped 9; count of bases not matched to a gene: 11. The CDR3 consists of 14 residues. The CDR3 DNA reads TGTGCCAGCAGCGCGACAGGGGCGGAGGGGGCCCAGTACTTC. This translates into CASSATGAEGAQYF.

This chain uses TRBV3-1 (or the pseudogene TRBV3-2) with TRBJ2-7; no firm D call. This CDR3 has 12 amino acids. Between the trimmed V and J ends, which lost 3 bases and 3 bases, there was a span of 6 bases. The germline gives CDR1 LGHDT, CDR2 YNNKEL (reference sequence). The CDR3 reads CASSQTYYEQYF. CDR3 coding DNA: TGTGCCAGCAGCCAGACTTACTACGAGCAGTACTTC.

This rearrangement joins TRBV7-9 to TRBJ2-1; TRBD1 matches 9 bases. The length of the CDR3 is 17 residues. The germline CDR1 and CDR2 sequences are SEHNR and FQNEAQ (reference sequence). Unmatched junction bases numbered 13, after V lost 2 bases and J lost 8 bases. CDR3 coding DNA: TGTGCCAGCAGCTTAAGGAAGACAGGGGGTCCAAGGGATGAGCAGTTCTTC. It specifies CASSLRKTGGPRDEQFF.

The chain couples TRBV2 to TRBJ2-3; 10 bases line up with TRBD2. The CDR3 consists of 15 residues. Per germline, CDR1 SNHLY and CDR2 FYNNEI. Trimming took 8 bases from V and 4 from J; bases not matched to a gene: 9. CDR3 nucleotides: TGTGCCAGCGAACAGACTAGCGGGCCGCCAGATACGCAGTATTTT. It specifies CASEQTSGPPDTQYF.

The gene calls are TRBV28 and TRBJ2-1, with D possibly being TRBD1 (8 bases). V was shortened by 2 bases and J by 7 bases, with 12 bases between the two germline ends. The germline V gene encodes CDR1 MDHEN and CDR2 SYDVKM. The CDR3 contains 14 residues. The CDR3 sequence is CASSLTGGVNEQFF. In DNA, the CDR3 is TGTGCCAGCAGTTTAACAGGGGGGGTAAATGAGCAGTTCTTC.